The 19 T cell receptor beta chains below come from one sample, sequenced in a study of blood T cell repertoires in COVID-19 (dated by TCRdb to the early 2020s). The method behind the library was the immunoSEQ multiplex PCR assay. This immuneACCESS table, as held by TCRdb, lists in-frame sequences with V and J called but not all clones. Of the missing ones, under half trace to an unresolved V gene in checked studies; the others have no known cause. The sample table records around 100,000 clones; roughly 80% of these occur just once. The ten largest make up 4% to 5.5% of the sample. The sequencing input was peripheral blood. The source of these receptors is a man older than 75 with COVID-19, enrolled during active disease.

V and J are TRBV5-1 and TRBJ2-5; TRBD2 matches 9 bases. Germline CDR1 is SGHRS and CDR2 is YFSETQ. The CDR3 totals 16 residues. With 3 bases clipped from V and 4 bases from J, the junction kept 10 bases outside the gene matches. The chain's CDR3 is CASSSGLAGLGETQYF. The CDR3 DNA reads TGCGCCAGCAGCTCTGGTCTAGCGGGATTGGGAGAGACCCAGTACTTC.

The chain is built from TRBV27 and TRBJ2-3; no firm D call. Germline values: CDR1 MNHEY, CDR2 SMNVEV (reference sequence). The CDR3 contains 13 residues. Trimming cost V 4 bases and J 5 bases, with 10 bases left between them. CDR3 bases: TGTGCCAGCAGTTCCAGACTTAAAGATACGCAGTATTTT. Its protein product is CASSSRLKDTQYF.

J is TRBJ1-2 and V is TRBV27; 9 bases line up with TRBD1. This CDR3 spans 13 amino acids. Germline loops: CDR1 MNHEY, CDR2 SMNVEV (reference sequence). With V trimmed by 2 bases and J by 7 bases, 2 bases remained unmatched. This chain's CDR3 is CASSLGTGFGYTF. The CDR3 bases are TGTGCCAGCAGTTTAGGGACAGGGTTTGGCTACACCTTC.

V and J are TRBV4-1 and TRBJ2-2; 9 nucleotides agree with TRBD1. The V and J ends lost 4 bases and 3 bases, in that order; junction bases with no gene match: 6. The CDR3 spans 16 residues. Germline V gives CDR1 MGHRA, CDR2 YSYEKL. In DNA form, the CDR3 reads TGCGCCAGCAGCCTCGGGACAGGGACTTACACCGGGGAGCTGTTTTTT. This translates into CASSLGTGTYTGELFF.

This clone was recorded once. As DNA, the CDR3 is TGTGCCAGCAGCCGCGACTCCCGGGGGGGGGTGCTAAGCACAGATACGCAGTATTTT. This encodes CASSRDSRGGVLSTDTQYF. This sequence joins TRBV7-2 and TRBJ2-3; the match to TRBD2 covers 8 bases. This CDR3 region has 19 residues. From germline, CDR1 is SGHTA and CDR2 FQGNSA. The J segment lost 0 bases and the V segment lost 5 bases, leaving 16 bases of the junction unmatched.

This clone was recorded once. The V and J genes are TRBV3-1 (or the pseudogene TRBV3-2) and TRBJ2-2, with 8 bases that match TRBD2. Germline CDR1 and CDR2: LGHDT and YNNKEL (reference sequence). V shed 2 bases, J shed 6 bases, and the junction held 5 bases outside the gene matches. This CDR3 region has 15 residues. CDR3 nucleotides: TGTGCCAGCAGCCAACTGAGCGGGAGATCCGGGGAGCTGTTTTTT. As protein: CASSQLSGRSGELFF.

The chain employs TRBV6-5 and TRBJ1-2, with 10 bases aligning to TRBD1. The CDR3 has 13 residues. Per germline, CDR1 MNHEY and CDR2 SVGAGI. V gave up 6 bases and J gave up 7 bases; unmatched junction bases: 5. CDR3 protein: CASRTDRGVGYTF. The DNA for the CDR3 is TGTGCCAGCAGAACGGACAGGGGGGTTGGCTACACCTTC.

This clone came up once. The chain uses TRBV6-2 or TRBV6-3 and TRBJ1-1, with unresolved D. The CDR3 spans 15 residues. The germline CDR1 and CDR2 sequences are MNHEY and SVGEGT. V lost 2 bases and J lost 1, with 11 bases in between. DNA for the CDR3: TGTGCCAGCAGTTACGAGCGGGCAGGGAACACTGAAGCTTTCTTT. Protein sequence: CASSYERAGNTEAFF.

The chain uses TRBV7-2 and TRBJ1-2, with TRBD1 matching 8 bases. Germline values: CDR1 SGHTA, CDR2 FQGNSA. The CDR3 consists of 13 residues. V was pared by 3 bases and J by 7 bases, with 4 bases of the junction left unmatched. The CDR3 reads CASSFQGARGYTF. The CDR3 DNA is TGTGCCAGCAGCTTTCAGGGGGCTCGTGGCTACACCTTC. The full variable domain, in which reference TRBV7-2 and TRBJ1-2 provide the parts outside the CDR3, is GAGVSQSPSNKVTEKGKDVELRCDPISGHTALYWYRQSLGQGLEFLIYFQGNSAPDKSGLPSDRFSAERTGGSVSTLTIQRTQQEDSAVYLCASSFQGARGYTFGSGTRLTVV.

V is TRBV5-5 and J is TRBJ2-6, with unresolved D. The CDR3 is 14 residues long. The germline V gene encodes CDR1 SGHKS and CDR2 YYEKEE (reference sequence). With 3 bases removed from V and 2 bases from J, the gap between germline ends came to 6 bases. CDR3 DNA: TGTGCCAGCAGCTCCAGTCCTGGGGCCAACGTCCTGACTTTC. It yields the protein CASSSSPGANVLTF.

The chain combines TRBV5-6 with TRBJ1-2; D not resolved. CDR3 size: 14 residues. V lost 0 bases and J 2 bases, leaving 8 bases between the germline ends. The germline gives CDR1 SGHDT, CDR2 YYEEEE. CDR3 coding DNA: TGTGCCAGCAGCTTGGCCGGGGTCAACTATGGCTACACCTTC. Translation gives CASSLAGVNYGYTF.

J is TRBJ1-2 and V is TRBV12-3 or TRBV12-4; D possibly corresponds to TRBD1 (6 bases). Trimming took off 8 bases at V and 2 bases at J, with 9 bases between the two ends. The CDR3 is 12 amino acids. The CDR3 sequence is CASGDINYGYTF. In DNA, the CDR3 is TGTGCCAGCGGGGACATAAACTATGGCTACACCTTC.

This clone was observed a few times. The genes are TRBV4-1 and TRBJ2-2, with 10 bases identical to TRBD2. Germline loops: CDR1 MGHRA, CDR2 YSYEKL. The CDR3 has 15 residues. J was trimmed by 7 bases and V by 6 bases; bases with no gene match: 8. This chain's CDR3 is CASRGTSANDGELFF. In DNA form, the CDR3 reads TGCGCCAGCAGGGGGACTAGCGCGAATGACGGGGAGCTGTTTTTT.

V and J are TRBV3-1 (or the pseudogene TRBV3-2) and TRBJ2-1, with 7 bases lining up with TRBD1. J was trimmed by 4 bases and V by 0 bases; bases with no gene match: 9. The germline gives CDR1 LGHDT, CDR2 YNNKEL (reference sequence). The CDR3 is made up of 17 amino acids. The CDR3 DNA is TGTGCCAGCAGCCAAGATATCAAGGACAGGTTGTACAATGAGCAGTTCTTC. Translated: CASSQDIKDRLYNEQFF.

The rearrangement uses TRBV13 and TRBJ1-4; unclear D gene. The CDR3 spans 14 residues. The V and J ends lost 3 bases and 0 bases respectively, with 5 bases between them. Germline lookup yields CDR1 PRHDT and CDR2 FYEKMQ (reference sequence). The CDR3 here is CASSFRATNEKLFF. CDR3 coding DNA: TGTGCCAGCAGCTTTCGTGCAACTAATGAAAAACTGTTTTTT.

J is TRBJ2-7 and V is TRBV30; 9 bases agree with TRBD2. V shed 3 bases, J shed 3 bases, and the junction held 15 bases outside the gene matches. The CDR3 runs 17 residues. Germline assignment: CDR1 GTSNPN and CDR2 SVGIG (reference sequence). The CDR3 protein is CAWSDPLLAGVGYEQYF. As DNA, the CDR3 is TGTGCCTGGAGCGACCCCTTGTTAGCGGGAGTCGGCTACGAGCAGTACTTC.

The rearrangement joins TRBV19 to TRBJ2-7; no firm D call. Germline V gene sequence: CDR1 LNHDA, CDR2 SQIVND (reference sequence). CDR3 length equals 17 residues. V lost 4 bases, J lost 2 bases, and 21 bases lay in between. DNA for the CDR3: TGTGCCAGTAGTACCTCCCTATTTGCCGAGGCGGCCTACGAGCAGTACTTC. Protein product: CASSTSLFAEAAYEQYF.

The CDR3 bases are TGCAGCGTTGAGCCAGTAGCGGGAGGCTACAATGAGCAGTTCTTC. Protein sequence: CSVEPVAGGYNEQFF. The V and J genes are TRBV29-1 and TRBJ2-1, with 10 nucleotides matching TRBD2. Germline assignment: CDR1 SQVTM and CDR2 ANQGSEA. V shed 3 bases, J shed 3 bases, and the junction held 5 bases outside the gene matches. This CDR3 spans 15 amino acids.

The rearrangement joins TRBV4-3 to TRBJ2-3; 9 bases fit TRBD1. The CDR3 covers 13 residues. Germline CDR1 LGHNA, CDR2 YSLEER. Trimming cost V 3 bases and J 8 bases; bases outside gene matches: 3. CDR3 DNA: TGCGCCAGCAGCCAGACAGGGGGGGGTACGCAGTATTTT. Protein product: CASSQTGGGTQYF.